This T cell receptor beta chain was recorded in a study of cytomegalovirus exposure and HLA in healthy donors. This clone was seen more than once but under ten times. Its antigen remains unidentified. Germline V gene data show CDR1 as LGHNA and CDR2 as YSLEER. The CDR3 covers 16 residues. V lost 3 bases to trimming and J lost 4 bases, with 18 bases between them. 60 Vbeta and 13 Jbeta primers were used in PCR. This table comes from immunoSEQ multiplex PCR, and its TCRdb copy is limited to in-frame clones, with some not included. The table records some 180,000 clones, 77% of them present only once. General observations from the study: An analysis done earlier found most TCR beta V segments productive about 90% or about 30% of the time. Donor immune exposure was known only as CMV serostatus. Trimming of TCR beta V- and J-genes showed a link, identified in a later analysis, to a missense DCLRE1C variant.

V usage is TRBV4-3 and J usage is TRBJ1-1, with TRBD1 as a possible D gene (6 bases). The origin of this receptor is a man aged 18 to 35 in good health and CMV-seronegative. The specimen sequenced was PBMCs. Written as DNA, the CDR3 is TGCGCCAGCAGCCATAGGGCAGGGGATCTTAGCACTGAAGCTTTCTTT. As protein: CASSHRAGDLSTEAFF.